This TCR beta chain was identified in a study of blood T cell repertoires in COVID-19. Measured with immunoSEQ multiplex PCR; TCRdb has only the in-frame clones, and not every one. The table records over 250,000 clones, over 75% of them present only once. V lost 6 bases to trimming and J lost 5 bases; unmatched junction nucleotides: 7. Per germline, CDR1 ENHRY and CDR2 SYGVKD. This CDR3 region has 14 residues. Which cohort a participant joined came from the clinical history participants gave. The chain joins TRBV10-3 to TRBJ2-5, with 9 bases identical to TRBD1. The specimen sequenced was PBMCs or T cells enriched from blood (not recorded which). This TCR was sampled from a woman aged 30 to 39 who had recovered from COVID-19. CDR3 sequence reads: CAISQDRGGETQYF. The CDR3, as DNA: TGTGCCATCAGCCAGGACAGGGGAGGTGAGACCCAGTACTTC.